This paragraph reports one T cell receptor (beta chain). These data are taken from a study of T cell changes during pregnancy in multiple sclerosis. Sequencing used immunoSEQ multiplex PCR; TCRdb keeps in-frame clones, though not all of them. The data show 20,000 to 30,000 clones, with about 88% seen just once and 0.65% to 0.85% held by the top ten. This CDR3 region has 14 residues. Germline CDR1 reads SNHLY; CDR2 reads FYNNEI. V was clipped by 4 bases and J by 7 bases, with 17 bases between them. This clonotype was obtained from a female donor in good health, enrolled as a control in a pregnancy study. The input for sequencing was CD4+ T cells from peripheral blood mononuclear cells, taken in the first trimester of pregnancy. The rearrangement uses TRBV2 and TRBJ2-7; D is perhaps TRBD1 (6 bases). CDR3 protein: CASSGNRVGREQYF. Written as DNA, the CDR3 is TGTGCCAGCAGTGGGAACAGGGTGGGAAGGGAGCAGTACTTC.